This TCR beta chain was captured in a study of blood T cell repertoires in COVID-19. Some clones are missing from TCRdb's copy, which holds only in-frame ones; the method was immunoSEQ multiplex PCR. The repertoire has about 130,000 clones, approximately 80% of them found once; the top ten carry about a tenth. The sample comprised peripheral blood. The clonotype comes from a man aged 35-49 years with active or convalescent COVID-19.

The CDR3 here is CASSSRGGYTF. DNA for the CDR3: TGTGCCAGCAGCTCCCGGGGTGGCTACACCTTC. The rearrangement uses TRBV27 and TRBJ1-2; D unclear. The length of the CDR3 is 11 residues. The germline V gene encodes CDR1 MNHEY and CDR2 SMNVEV (reference sequence). The V end was cut by 6 bases, the J end by 7 bases, with 9 bases between.